The rows below give T cell receptor beta chains drawn from one sample of a study of OX40 agonist ivuxolimab in advanced cancers. Measured with immunoSEQ multiplex PCR; TCRdb has only the in-frame clones, and not every one. The sample carries just under 85,000 clones, roughly 83% recorded once. The sample here was CD4+ or CD8+ T cells sorted from blood, taken in a trial of the OX40 agonist ivuxolimab. The receptors derive from an adult with an advanced solid tumor such as melanoma, head and neck, liver or kidney cancer. Each CDR3 is given with its conserved first and last residue. A D gene is named only where the DNA matches it firmly. Some rows have no size entry. The others give once, few or many, or a class for an expanded clone.

d_gene: -
abundance: -
j_gene: TRBJ2-1
v_gene: TRBV4-1
len: 13
CDR3nt: TGCGCCAGCAGCCAACACTCCTACAATGAGCAGTTCTTC
CDR3aa: CASSQHSYNEQFF

d_gene: -
abundance: -
j_gene: TRBJ1-2
v_gene: TRBV4-1
len: 15
CDR3nt: TGCGCCAGCAGCCAAGATTTGACAGTACCCCGTGGCTACACCTTC
CDR3aa: CASSQDLTVPRGYTF

d_gene: -
abundance: -
j_gene: TRBJ1-1
v_gene: TRBV7-9
len: 13
CDR3nt: TGTGCCAGCAGCTTAGCGCGGGGTACTGAAGCTTTCTTT
CDR3aa: CASSLARGTEAFF

d_gene: -
abundance: -
j_gene: TRBJ1-1
v_gene: TRBV2
len: 11
CDR3nt: TGTGCCAGCAGTGTTCAGGTTGAAGCTTTCTTT
CDR3aa: CASSVQVEAFF

d_gene: -
abundance: -
j_gene: TRBJ2-5
v_gene: TRBV6-5
len: 13
CDR3nt: TGTGCCAGCAGTTTCGGGGTTTGGGAGACCCAGTACTTC
CDR3aa: CASSFGVWETQYF

d_gene: -
abundance: once
j_gene: TRBJ2-7
v_gene: TRBV6-1
len: 12
CDR3nt: TGTGCCAGCACCAGTTCCGCCTACGAGCAGTACTTC
CDR3aa: CASTSSAYEQYF

d_gene: -
abundance: -
j_gene: TRBJ1-2
v_gene: TRBV7-9
len: 13
CDR3nt: TGTGCCAGCAGCACCGGACAGTTAGGTGGCTACACCTTC
CDR3aa: CASSTGQLGGYTF

d_gene: -
abundance: -
j_gene: TRBJ2-1
v_gene: TRBV5-5
len: 15
CDR3nt: TGTGCCAGCAGCCTCGAAGACCCGTCCTACAATGAGCAGTTCTTC
CDR3aa: CASSLEDPSYNEQFF

d_gene: -
abundance: -
j_gene: TRBJ2-1
v_gene: TRBV25-1
len: 12
CDR3nt: TGTGCCAGCGGGCAGGGTTTCAATGAGCAGTTCTTC
CDR3aa: CASGQGFNEQFF

d_gene: TRBD2
abundance: -
j_gene: TRBJ2-7
v_gene: TRBV6-5
len: 16
CDR3nt: TGTGCCAGCAGTTCGGGGGGGGCTAGCGGGATGGGAGAGCAGTACTTC
CDR3aa: CASSSGGASGMGEQYF

d_gene: -
abundance: -
j_gene: TRBJ2-4
v_gene: TRBV6-1
len: 15
CDR3nt: TGTGCCAGCAGTCCTTTTTCAGGGCGAAGCGGCATTCAGTACTTC
CDR3aa: CASSPFSGRSGIQYF

d_gene: -
abundance: -
j_gene: TRBJ2-7
v_gene: TRBV7-9
len: 14
CDR3nt: TGTGCCAGCAGCTTATTCCCGACCCGCTACGAGCAGTACTTC
CDR3aa: CASSLFPTRYEQYF

d_gene: -
abundance: -
j_gene: TRBJ1-1
v_gene: TRBV6-5
len: 14
CDR3nt: TGTGCCAGCAGAGGTAGGGTGCGGGAAACTGAAGCTTTCTTT
CDR3aa: CASRGRVRETEAFF

d_gene: -
abundance: -
j_gene: TRBJ1-1
v_gene: TRBV29-1
len: 10
CDR3nt: TGCAGCGTTTTATTCACTGAAGCTTTCTTT
CDR3aa: CSVLFTEAFF

d_gene: -
abundance: -
j_gene: TRBJ1-2
v_gene: TRBV5-1
len: 15
CDR3nt: TGCGCCAGCAGCTTCACGAGCTCGGGACTTTATGGCTACACCTTC
CDR3aa: CASSFTSSGLYGYTF

d_gene: TRBD2
abundance: -
j_gene: TRBJ2-1
v_gene: TRBV18
len: 20
CDR3nt: TGTGCCAGCTCACCACAATCCGGGACTAGCGGGAGGGCCGCCTACAATGAGCAGTTCTTC
CDR3aa: CASSPQSGTSGRAAYNEQFF

d_gene: TRBD2
abundance: -
j_gene: TRBJ2-7
v_gene: TRBV5-8
len: 15
CDR3nt: TGTGCCAGCAGCTTGGTGGGACTAGCGGTTTACGAGCAGTACTTC
CDR3aa: CASSLVGLAVYEQYF

d_gene: -
abundance: -
j_gene: TRBJ1-5
v_gene: TRBV19
len: 13
CDR3nt: TGTGCCAGTAGCCGACAGGTCTATCAGCCCCAGCATTTT
CDR3aa: CASSRQVYQPQHF

d_gene: -
abundance: few
j_gene: TRBJ1-1
v_gene: TRBV30
len: 11
CDR3nt: TGTGCCCTGGGGAGGAACACTGAAGCTTTCTTT
CDR3aa: CALGRNTEAFF

d_gene: -
abundance: -
j_gene: TRBJ1-3
v_gene: TRBV7-2
len: 14
CDR3nt: TGTGCCAGCAGCTTACACAGCTCTGGAAACACCATATATTTT
CDR3aa: CASSLHSSGNTIYF

d_gene: -
abundance: -
j_gene: TRBJ1-6
v_gene: TRBV2
len: 14
CDR3nt: TGTGCCAGCAGTGTAACAGGTTATAATTCACCCCTCCACTTT
CDR3aa: CASSVTGYNSPLHF

d_gene: -
abundance: -
j_gene: TRBJ2-2
v_gene: TRBV30
len: 15
CDR3nt: TGTGCCTGGTGGGGGGGCGGGAGCGACACCGGGGAGCTGTTTTTT
CDR3aa: CAWWGGGSDTGELFF

d_gene: -
abundance: -
j_gene: TRBJ2-3
v_gene: TRBV6-5
len: 14
CDR3nt: TGTGCCAGCACCCCGGGCCTCTCCACAGATACGCAGTATTTT
CDR3aa: CASTPGLSTDTQYF

d_gene: -
abundance: -
j_gene: TRBJ1-1
v_gene: TRBV5-4
len: 15
CDR3nt: TGTGCCAGCAGCTTTAAGGCGAACATCCAAAATGAAGCTTTCTTT
CDR3aa: CASSFKANIQNEAFF

d_gene: -
abundance: -
j_gene: TRBJ2-7
v_gene: TRBV30
len: 14
CDR3nt: TGTGCCTGGAACCGACAGGAACGAACCTACGAGCAGTACTTC
CDR3aa: CAWNRQERTYEQYF

d_gene: TRBD1
abundance: -
j_gene: TRBJ2-3
v_gene: TRBV2
len: 15
CDR3nt: TGTGCCAGCGGGGTAGACAGGGGAATCACAGATACGCAGTATTTT
CDR3aa: CASGVDRGITDTQYF

d_gene: -
abundance: -
j_gene: TRBJ1-2
v_gene: TRBV12-5
len: 13
CDR3nt: TGTGCTAGTGCCCTATCCGGCGGAGATGGCTACACCTTC
CDR3aa: CASALSGGDGYTF

d_gene: TRBD1
abundance: -
j_gene: TRBJ1-2
v_gene: TRBV5-6
len: 16
CDR3nt: TGTGCCAGCAGCTCGTGGACAGGGGTAGCTAACTATGGCTACACCTTC
CDR3aa: CASSSWTGVANYGYTF

d_gene: TRBD1
abundance: -
j_gene: TRBJ1-2
v_gene: TRBV6-5
len: 14
CDR3nt: TGTGCCAGCAGTCGGACAGGAGCTAACTATGGCTACACCTTC
CDR3aa: CASSRTGANYGYTF

d_gene: -
abundance: -
j_gene: TRBJ2-1
v_gene: TRBV6-1
len: 15
CDR3nt: TGTGCCAGCAGTGCCTACAGGAGCTCCTACAATGAGCAGTTCTTC
CDR3aa: CASSAYRSSYNEQFF

d_gene: TRBD2
abundance: -
j_gene: TRBJ2-7
v_gene: TRBV19
len: 15
CDR3nt: TGTGCCAGTAAGGAGTCGGGGGGTCACTCCTACGAGCAGTACTTC
CDR3aa: CASKESGGHSYEQYF

d_gene: -
abundance: -
j_gene: TRBJ1-1
v_gene: TRBV2
len: 14
CDR3nt: TGTGCCAGCAGGGCTGAGGGCATGAACACTGAAGCTTTCTTT
CDR3aa: CASRAEGMNTEAFF

d_gene: TRBD1
abundance: -
j_gene: TRBJ2-7
v_gene: TRBV5-8
len: 12
CDR3nt: TGTGCCAGCAGCAACAGGGGCTACGAGCAGTACTTC
CDR3aa: CASSNRGYEQYF

d_gene: TRBD1
abundance: -
j_gene: TRBJ1-1
v_gene: TRBV2
len: 16
CDR3nt: TGTGCCAGCAGTGTAAAGGCTGGGGACAGGGACACTGAAGCTTTCTTT
CDR3aa: CASSVKAGDRDTEAFF

d_gene: -
abundance: -
j_gene: TRBJ2-5
v_gene: TRBV7-9
len: 13
CDR3nt: TGTGCCAGCAGCTTCGGGGAGCAAGAGACCCAGTACTTC
CDR3aa: CASSFGEQETQYF

d_gene: -
abundance: -
j_gene: TRBJ1-2
v_gene: TRBV6-1
len: 14
CDR3nt: TGTGCCAGCAGTGAAAGGACAACCAACTATGGCTACACCTTC
CDR3aa: CASSERTTNYGYTF

d_gene: TRBD1
abundance: once
j_gene: TRBJ2-5
v_gene: TRBV4-1
len: 14
CDR3nt: TGCGCCAGCAGCCAAAAGGGACAGGGGAACCTACAGTACTTC
CDR3aa: CASSQKGQGNLQYF

d_gene: TRBD1
abundance: -
j_gene: TRBJ1-6
v_gene: TRBV18
len: 16
CDR3nt: TGTGCCAGCTCACGAGGAGCGGGACAGGCGAATTCACCCCTCCACTTT
CDR3aa: CASSRGAGQANSPLHF

d_gene: -
abundance: -
j_gene: TRBJ1-4
v_gene: TRBV7-9
len: 15
CDR3nt: TGTGCCAGCAGCTTAGGAACAACAACTAATGAAAAACTGTTTTTT
CDR3aa: CASSLGTTTNEKLFF

d_gene: -
abundance: -
j_gene: TRBJ2-5
v_gene: TRBV6-1
len: 11
CDR3nt: TGTGCCAGCAGTGTACAGCGGACCCAGTACTTC
CDR3aa: CASSVQRTQYF

d_gene: TRBD1
abundance: -
j_gene: TRBJ2-7
v_gene: TRBV7-6
len: 13
CDR3nt: TGTGCCAGCAGCCCGGACAGGGGATACGAGCAGTACTTC
CDR3aa: CASSPDRGYEQYF

d_gene: -
abundance: -
j_gene: TRBJ1-2
v_gene: TRBV29-1
len: 15
CDR3nt: TGCAGCGTTGACCCAATCCAGGGGATTAACTATGGCTACACCTTC
CDR3aa: CSVDPIQGINYGYTF

d_gene: TRBD1
abundance: -
j_gene: TRBJ1-1
v_gene: TRBV5-8
len: 14
CDR3nt: TGTGCCCATAGGGAACAGGGGACCAACACTGAAGCTTTCTTT
CDR3aa: CAHREQGTNTEAFF

d_gene: -
abundance: -
j_gene: TRBJ1-1
v_gene: TRBV5-1
len: 14
CDR3nt: TGCGCCAGCAGCTTGTGGGGAGGGAACACTGAAGCTTTCTTT
CDR3aa: CASSLWGGNTEAFF

d_gene: -
abundance: -
j_gene: TRBJ1-5
v_gene: TRBV29-1
len: 13
CDR3nt: TGCAGCGTTGAAGGACAGGATGGTCAGCCCCAGCATTTT
CDR3aa: CSVEGQDGQPQHF

d_gene: -
abundance: -
j_gene: TRBJ2-6
v_gene: TRBV11-1
len: 16
CDR3nt: TGTGCCAGCAGCTTAGTTTGGGCGTCTGGGGCCAACGTCCTGACTTTC
CDR3aa: CASSLVWASGANVLTF

d_gene: -
abundance: -
j_gene: TRBJ1-1
v_gene: TRBV15
len: 14
CDR3nt: TGTGCCACCAGCAGAAACAGGGAGAACACTGAAGCTTTCTTT
CDR3aa: CATSRNRENTEAFF

d_gene: TRBD1
abundance: -
j_gene: TRBJ1-4
v_gene: TRBV4-1
len: 18
CDR3nt: TGCGCCAGCAGCCAAGAACAGGGGCTAATATCAACTAATGAAAAACTGTTTTTT
CDR3aa: CASSQEQGLISTNEKLFF

d_gene: TRBD1
abundance: once
j_gene: TRBJ1-1
v_gene: TRBV4-2
len: 15
CDR3nt: TGTGCCAGCAGCCAGGCCGGGACAGGGGGCACTGAAGCTTTCTTT
CDR3aa: CASSQAGTGGTEAFF

d_gene: -
abundance: -
j_gene: TRBJ2-7
v_gene: TRBV7-6
len: 14
CDR3nt: TGTGCCAGCAGCAATGAATTACTAGCAGCCGAGCAGTACTTC
CDR3aa: CASSNELLAAEQYF

d_gene: -
abundance: -
j_gene: TRBJ1-2
v_gene: TRBV6-4
len: 13
CDR3nt: TGTGCCAGCAGCCGGACAGTCAACTATGGCTACACCTTC
CDR3aa: CASSRTVNYGYTF

d_gene: TRBD1
abundance: -
j_gene: TRBJ2-1
v_gene: TRBV18
len: 13
CDR3nt: TGTGCCAGCTCACCGGACAGGGGCAATGAGCAGTTCTTC
CDR3aa: CASSPDRGNEQFF